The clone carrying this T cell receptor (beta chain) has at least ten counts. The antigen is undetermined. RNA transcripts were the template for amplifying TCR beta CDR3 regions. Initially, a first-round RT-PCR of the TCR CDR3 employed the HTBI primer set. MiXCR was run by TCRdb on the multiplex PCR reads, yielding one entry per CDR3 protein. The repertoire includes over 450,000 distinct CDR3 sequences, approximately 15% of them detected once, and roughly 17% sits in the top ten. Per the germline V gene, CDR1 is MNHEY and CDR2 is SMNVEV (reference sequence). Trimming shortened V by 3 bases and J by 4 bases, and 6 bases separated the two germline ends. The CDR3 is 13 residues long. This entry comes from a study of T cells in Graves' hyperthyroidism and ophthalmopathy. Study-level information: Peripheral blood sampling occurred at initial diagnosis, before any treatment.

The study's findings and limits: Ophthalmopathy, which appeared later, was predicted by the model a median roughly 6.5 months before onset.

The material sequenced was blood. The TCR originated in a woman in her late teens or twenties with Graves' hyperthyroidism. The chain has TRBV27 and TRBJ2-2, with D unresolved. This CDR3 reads CASSFRATGELFF. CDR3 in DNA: TGTGCCAGCAGTTTTAGGGCCACCGGGGAGCTGTTTTTT.